This T cell receptor (beta chain) derives from a study of blood T cell repertoires in COVID-19 (TCRdb year 2020). With regard to the full study: Samples covering the acute and convalescent phases of COVID-19 were provided by collaborators in the United States, Italy and Spain. The prospective study material was composed of cDNA or gDNA derived from T cells, B-cell-depleted T cells, or PBMCs. Deeply sampled blood TCRbeta repertoires from subjects exposed to, actively infected with, or recovered from COVID-19 were included in the dataset. The repertoires were released in a freely available public database intended as a resource for research on the immune response to SARS-CoV-2. Samples were obtained from the ongoing ImmuneRACE study (first 160 participants) and from about 1,300 subjects provided by 6 global collaborators. A de-identified subject ID, COVID-19 status, age in years and sex were almost always included in the sample metadata. Where available, HLA class I and class II types were obtained from metadata supplied by the sample provider rather than from assay-based typing. Overall results and qualifications from the work: Clinical and demographic metadata were provided uncurated, with the amount varying by source and participant.

The collaborating institutions used their own protocols to collect whole blood in K2EDTA tubes. For TCRbeta analysis, collaborators shipped samples in one of three forms: frozen whole blood, isolated PBMCs, or DNA extracted from either of those sample types. This clone was recorded only once. The antigen it recognizes is unknown. The input lacks base qualities; no much larger clone sits a single base away. TCRbeta CDR3 regions were amplified from genomic DNA by means of the immunoSEQ Assay, a bias-controlled multiplex PCR. In the authors' own workflow: Within the assay, amplification of reference gene primers was used to estimate how many nucleated cells each sample contained. To quantify the absolute abundance of each unique TCRbeta CDR3 rearrangement, sequence reads were collapsed and filtered. For each sample, productive Simpson clonality was calculated by taking the square root of Simpson's diversity index across productive rearrangements. TCRdb took this table from immuneACCESS and kept in-frame rearrangements with V and J called. Such tables lack part of the clones; where checked against another copy, unresolved V genes explain under half of the gap, and the rest is unexplained. That table gives V, J and clone size, and the DNA gave D and trimming. The sample profile shows about 81,000 clones; approximately 84% of them were found once. About an eighth of the sample is in the top ten clones.

Counted from cysteine to phenylalanine, this CDR3 has 14 amino acids. Only the CDR3 portion is preserved as DNA: 42 bases, with reading frame beginning at the first base. The germline V gene (reference sequence) specifies LNHNV as CDR1 and YYDKDF as CDR2. Trimming takes 0 bases from V and 8 bases from J, and the germline ends sit 13 bases apart. The sequence was obtained from a human donor in a cohort sampled during active COVID-19. The sample consisted of peripheral blood. The sequence is built from TRBV15 and TRBJ1-1, with the D gene not clear enough to name. Here the CDR3 is given as CATSRDREPREAFF. The base sequence is TGTGCCACCAGCAGAGATAGAGAACCGAGAGAAGCTTTCTTT. Supplemented by the reference TRBV15 and TRBJ1-1 proteins around the CDR3, the complete variable domain is DAMVIQNPRYQVTQFGKPVTLSCSQTLNHNVMYWYQQKSSQAPKLLFHYYDKDFNNEADTPDNFQSRRPNTSFCFLDIRSPGLGDTAMYLCATSRDREPREAFFGQGTRLTVV.